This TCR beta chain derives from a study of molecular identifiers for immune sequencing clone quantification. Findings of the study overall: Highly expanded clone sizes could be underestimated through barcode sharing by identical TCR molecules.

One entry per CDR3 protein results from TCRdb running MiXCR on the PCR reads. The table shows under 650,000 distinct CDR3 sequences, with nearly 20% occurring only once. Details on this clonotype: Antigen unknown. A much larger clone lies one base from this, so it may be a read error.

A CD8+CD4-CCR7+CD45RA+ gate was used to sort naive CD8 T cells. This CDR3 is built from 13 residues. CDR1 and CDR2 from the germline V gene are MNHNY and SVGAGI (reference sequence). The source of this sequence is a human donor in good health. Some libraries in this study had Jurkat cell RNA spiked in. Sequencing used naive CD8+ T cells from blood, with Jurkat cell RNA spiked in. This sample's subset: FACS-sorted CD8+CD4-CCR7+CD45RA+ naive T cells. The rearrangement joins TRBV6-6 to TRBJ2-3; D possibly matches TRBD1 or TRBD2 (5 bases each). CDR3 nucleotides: TGTGCCAGCGGGGACGGATTGGGGGATATGCAGTATTTT. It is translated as CASGDGLGDMQYF.